The T cell receptor beta chain under discussion was sequenced for a study of shared clonotypes between healthy human individuals (dated by TCRdb to about 2020). For the wider study: Two women and a few men aged 18 to 49 years were included in the cohort. Per donor, three plates each were used for CD4 naive and CD4 memory, two for CD8 naive, and one for CD8 memory. Blood TCR repertoires of about 5 healthy adults were deeply sequenced to estimate repertoire size and the extent of clonotype sharing between individuals. Different laboratories and diverse techniques were used to prepare libraries and sequence TCR repertoires, to increase sequencing depth and limit assay-specific biases. Each donor's leukapheresis produced roughly between roughly 0.94 and 9.5 billion PBMCs. Broad study findings and their caveats: Based on pairwise subsampling, the degree of clonotype sharing among donors was expected to be affected by sequencing depth. Only blood was sampled, and tissue TCR repertoires likely differ from those in blood. Rarefaction of sorted-subset datasets indicated incomplete sequencing despite the large sequencing depth. About 5% of naive CD4, 3.5% of naive CD8, around 2.3% of memory CD4, and approximately 0.39% of memory CD8 clonotypes were shared across a few donors. Compared with non-shared clonotypes, clonotypes shared by all four sorted-subset donors had higher generation probabilities. Larger estimated clonotype richness was generally found for naive subsets than for memory subsets. Because the study included only a small number of donors, the genetic and exposure-history diversity represented was limited.

At the junction V is shortened by 4 bases and J by 2 bases; bases outside the gene matches: 6. The germline V gene sets CDR1 to SGHTA and CDR2 to FQGNSA. From the cysteine through the phenylalanine, the CDR3 covers 15 amino acids. The sequence is cut down to CDR3 DNA, 45 bases in frame from base 1. Using the deep immunoSEQ assay, multiplex PCR amplified TCR CDR3 regions from genomic DNA. For each cell subset, the extracted genomic DNA was distributed evenly across all wells of several immunoSEQ 96-well plates, and each plate served as one replicate. For sorted subsets, roughly 0.2 ug genomic DNA, equal to tens of thousands of T cell genomes, was loaded into each replicate PCR. The purified libraries were quantified using a Qubit 3.0 fluorometer, sized with a Bioanalyzer 2100, and then quantified again using the KAPA Library Quantification kit. A separate single-read 150-cycle Illumina NextSeq 550 flow cell was used to sequence each immunoSEQ 96-well plate. Turning to the authors' computational methods: Because only junctional sequences without quality scores were contained in the immunoSEQ output, filtering matching that applied to full-length reads could not be performed. To assign V/J genes and CDR3, sequences were annotated against IMGT germline references using PyIR, a Python wrapper for IgBLAST v1.9. Reads were removed for weak V/J assignments (E-value above 1e-6), missing CDR3, stop codons, out-of-frame junctions, or ambiguous translated residues. V3J clonotypes were defined by identical inferred V gene, J gene, and CDR3 amino acid sequence. The percentage overlap between two repertoires was calculated by dividing the number of shared unique clonotypes by the size of the smaller repertoire. Three approaches were used to assess repertoire richness: RTK rarefaction, the Chao1 estimator, and Recon v2.1 estimates of unobserved clonotypes. For all TCRbeta clonotypes obtained by the gDNA method from a few donors, generation probabilities were computed with OLGA. TCRdb holds this immuneACCESS table with in-frame rearrangements only. Some clones are missing; in checked studies, unresolved V genes explain under half, and the rest has no known cause. That table supplies the V and J calls and clone size; D and trimming were determined from the DNA. This sample comprises approximately 980,000 clones, around three quarters of them detected only once. The ten largest clonotypes hold 1.5% of the sample.

Donors were healthy HIV-negative adults with no recently reported acute infections or vaccinations. Every donor was a Caucasian adult residing in Nashville, Tennessee, USA. CD4+ T cells were enriched through magnetic negative selection, after which naive cells were positively selected on CD45RA and the remaining negative fraction served as the memory subset. Blood was collected by leukapheresis, and PBMCs were isolated by Ficoll-Histopaque density gradient centrifugation and then cryopreserved in liquid nitrogen vapor phase. Purity and quantity of every magnetically sorted T cell population were checked by analytical flow cytometry. From each sorted fraction, genomic DNA was isolated and quantified by UV absorbance on a Nanodrop 2000c. Notes on this clone: Its antigen is not yet known. Per-base qualities were not stored, and no clone one base away is much larger.

The receptor was derived from a man aged 18 to 30 in good health. Sequenced material: memory CD4+ T cells sorted from blood. The cell subset or site label, as the study defines it: CD45RA-negative fraction. The chain joins TRBV7-2 to TRBJ2-7, with 9 junctional bases fitting TRBD2. The DNA sequence reads TGTGCCAGCAGCTGGACTAGCGCTCCTCCCTACGAGCAGTACTTC. The translation is CASSWTSAPPYEQYF.